What follows describes a single TCR beta chain. The antigen remains undetermined. The data were obtained in a study of CD8+CD57+ T cells in acquired aplastic anemia. Template material for TCR beta VDJ and CDR3 profiling consisted of genomic DNA. TCRdb reprocessed the reads with MiXCR, giving one entry per CDR3 protein. The sample shows around 51,000 distinct CDR3 sequences, roughly 69% of them seen only once. Notes on the study in general: Sharing between patients and controls was observed for twenty-nine CD8+ CDR3 sequences. Patients showed no significant difference from controls in CD8+ Simpson's diversity.

V shed 6 bases, J shed 0 bases, and the junction held 8 bases outside the gene matches. The germline CDR1 and CDR2 sequences are LNHDA and SQIVND (reference sequence). The CDR3 is 15 amino acids. This sequence originates from a human donor in good health, serving as a control. V and J are TRBV19 and TRBJ2-7; 7 positions match TRBD1. The sample comprised sorted CD4+, CD8+, or CD8+CD57+ T cells (not recorded which) from PBMCs. The CDR3 protein is CASSQSGTVSYEQYF. Here the CDR3 DNA reads TGTGCCAGTAGCCAGTCCGGGACAGTCTCCTACGAGCAGTACTTC.